The entry below gives a single T cell receptor beta chain sequence along with its context. The data derive from a study of PD-L1 blockade in urothelial cancer. For the study at large: Blood analysis took place 3 weeks (second dose) and 6 weeks after treatment start. T cell content in blood samples showed a median of about 150,000.

Synthetic analogs of TCR templates were spiked into every PCR. The table came from immunoSEQ multiplex PCR; TCRdb's copy has only in-frame clones and leaves some out. The data show 90,000 to 120,000 clones, with approximately 85% seen just once and roughly 2.3% held by the top ten. V was pared by 7 bases and J by 6 bases, with 7 bases of the junction left unmatched. Per germline, CDR1 MDHEN and CDR2 SYDVKM. This CDR3 contains 14 residues. V is TRBV28 and J is TRBJ2-2; 8 nucleotides align to TRBD1. This clonotype originated in a man aged 50-60 years with urothelial cancer. This material consisted of PBMCs, taken around atezolizumab (anti-PD-L1) treatment. In nucleotides, the CDR3 is TGTGCCAGCAACGACTTGGACAGGGCCGGGGAGCTGTTTTTT. This sequence encodes CASNDLDRAGELFF.